This is a list of T cell receptor beta chains from one sample in a study of cytomegalovirus exposure and HLA in healthy donors. Profiled with immunoSEQ multiplex PCR; TCRdb holds only in-frame clones, not every one. The table shows about 200,000 clones, with 75% to 85% occurring only once. The sample was PBMCs. Receptor source: a woman aged 45-60 years in good health and CMV-seropositive. Each CDR3 is given with its conserved first and last residue. D genes are given only for firm matches. Only part of the rows carry a size: once, few, many, or a class if the clone is expanded.

TRBJ1-5	-	TRBD1	TRBV6-6	TGTGCCAGCAGCTACAACAGGGGTAGCAATCAGCCCCAGCATTTT	CASSYNRGSNQPQHF
TRBJ2-7	-	TRBD2	TRBV28	TGTGCCAGCACCTCGGGAGGGGTGAGCTCCTACGAGCAGTACTTC	CASTSGGVSSYEQYF
TRBJ1-6	-	-	TRBV28	TGTGCCAGCAGTTCCCCCCCCGTAGGAGGGCTCCACTTT	CASSSPPVGGLHF
TRBJ2-2	few	TRBD2	TRBV29-1	TGCAGCGTGACGGGACTAGCGGGAGGCAGCCGGCCCGGGGAGCTGTTTTTT	CSVTGLAGGSRPGELFF
TRBJ2-1	-	TRBD1	TRBV10-3	TGTGCCATCAGGACAGGGGAGGACAATGAGCAGTTCTTC	CAIRTGEDNEQFF
TRBJ2-1	-	TRBD2	TRBV29-1	TGCAGCGTTGGTCTAGCGGGATCGAGCTCCTACAATGAGCAGTTCTTC	CSVGLAGSSSYNEQFF
TRBJ2-7	-	-	TRBV13	TGTGCCAGCAGCTCCCGGACAGCTACCTACGAGCAGTACTTC	CASSSRTATYEQYF
TRBJ1-2	-	-	TRBV5-6	TGTGCCAGCGCGGTTGGCAGGGGAGAAGGGGGCTACACCTTC	CASAVGRGEGGYTF
TRBJ1-1	once	-	TRBV6-6	TGTGCCAGCAGCGATCCGACCGTATCGGGCACTGAAGCTTTCTTT	CASSDPTVSGTEAFF
TRBJ2-7	-	TRBD1	TRBV5-1	TGCGCCAGCAGCTTGGCGACAGGGTACGAGCAGTACTTC	CASSLATGYEQYF
TRBJ2-2	-	TRBD1	TRBV10-3	TGTGCCACCCGGGACAGCCCGAACACCGGGGAGCTGTTTTTT	CATRDSPNTGELFF
TRBJ2-1	-	-	TRBV7-2	TGTGCCAGCAGTCGGGACATCGGCTCCTACAATGAGCAGTTCTTC	CASSRDIGSYNEQFF
TRBJ2-5	-	TRBD2	TRBV30	TGTGCCTGGAGGGGGACTAGCGGGAAGACCCAGTACTTC	CAWRGTSGKTQYF
TRBJ2-7	-	TRBD2	TRBV5-6	TGTGCCAGCAGCCGGCTAGCGGGAGGGCCCTCCTACGAGCAGTACTTC	CASSRLAGGPSYEQYF
TRBJ2-1	-	-	TRBV6-1	TGTGCCAGCAGTGATAGGGACATCAAGTTCTTC	CASSDRDIKFF
TRBJ1-6	-	TRBD1	TRBV30	TGTGCCTGGAGTCCGGGACAGGGGTTTTCACCCCTCCACTTT	CAWSPGQGFSPLHF
TRBJ2-1	once	TRBD2	TRBV2	TGTGCCAGCCTCCTAGGACTAGCGGGAGAAGATGAGCAGTTCTTC	CASLLGLAGEDEQFF
TRBJ2-5	-	TRBD2	TRBV7-9	TGTGCCAGCAGCCTATGGGGGACTAGCGGTACGGGGGAGACCCAGTACTTC	CASSLWGTSGTGETQYF
TRBJ2-3	-	-	TRBV5-5	TGTGCCAGCAGCTTCAGCCCGGACTACACAGATACGCAGTATTTT	CASSFSPDYTDTQYF
TRBJ2-1	-	-	TRBV7-2	TGTGCCAGCAGCTTCCCTCAGGGGAAGCAGTTCTTC	CASSFPQGKQFF
TRBJ2-5	-	-	TRBV9	TGTGCCAGCAGCGTTAGCGGCACTCAAAAAGAGACCCAGTACTTC	CASSVSGTQKETQYF
TRBJ2-6	-	-	TRBV6-5	TGTGCCAGCAGTCACGACTCGGGGGCCAACGTCCTGACTTTC	CASSHDSGANVLTF
TRBJ2-7	-	TRBD1	TRBV14	TGTGCCAGCAGCCGCCAGGGGGTACCCTGGTACGAGCAGTACTTC	CASSRQGVPWYEQYF
TRBJ1-2	few	-	TRBV6-5	TGTGCCAGCAGTAGAAGTGGAGGGGCCTATGGCTACACCTTC	CASSRSGGAYGYTF
TRBJ2-5	-	-	TRBV7-8	TGTGCCAGCAGCTTAGCGCATATCAGGGTGCAAGAGACCCAGTACTTC	CASSLAHIRVQETQYF
TRBJ2-1	-	-	TRBV4-3	TGCGCCAGCAGCCCTATGCGGGCCGGGAATGAGCAGTTCTTC	CASSPMRAGNEQFF
TRBJ2-7	-	TRBD2	TRBV7-8	TGTGCCAGCAGCTTATTGGGGACTAGCACAGAGCAGTACTTC	CASSLLGTSTEQYF
TRBJ1-2	-	TRBD1	TRBV18	TGTGCCAGCTCATTGGATATCCGGGGACAGTTTGGCTACACCTTC	CASSLDIRGQFGYTF
TRBJ2-3	-	TRBD2	TRBV29-1	TGCAGCGTTGGACTAGCGGGGGGGCCTGGCACAGATACGCAGTATTTT	CSVGLAGGPGTDTQYF
TRBJ2-3	-	TRBD1	TRBV10-3	TGTGCCATCAGTCAGGCGGGACAGGCCCCCCTAGATACGCAGTATTTT	CAISQAGQAPLDTQYF
TRBJ2-6	-	-	TRBV2	TGTGCCAGCAAATCCGCGATCGGCCGCTCTGGGGCCAACGGCCTGACTTTC	CASKSAIGRSGANGLTF
TRBJ2-7	-	TRBD2	TRBV7-2	TGTGCCAGCAGCTTAGGCCTAGCGGGGGTGGGCGAGCAGTACTTC	CASSLGLAGVGEQYF
TRBJ2-3	-	TRBD2	TRBV4-3	TGCGCCAGCAGCCAAGGGGGTGCGGGGGGGGGCACAGATACGCAGTATTTT	CASSQGGAGGGTDTQYF
TRBJ2-3	-	-	TRBV30	TGTGCCTGGAGTAAGGGGGTGGCAGATACGCAGTATTTT	CAWSKGVADTQYF
TRBJ1-5	few	TRBD1	TRBV28	TGTGCCAGCAGCCCAGGGGGAGTCCATCAGCCCCAGCATTTT	CASSPGGVHQPQHF
TRBJ2-2	-	-	TRBV6-1	TGTGCCAGCAGTGAAGACCCAGATCCCGGGGAGCTGTTTTTT	CASSEDPDPGELFF
TRBJ2-1	-	TRBD2	TRBV6-5	TGTGCCAGCAGCGAACTAGCGGGAGTCGGCAATGAGCAGTTCTTC	CASSELAGVGNEQFF
TRBJ1-2	-	TRBD1	TRBV7-7	TGTGCTAGCAGCATGACAGGGGGTGGCTACACCTTC	CASSMTGGGYTF
TRBJ1-1	-	-	TRBV5-6	TGTGCCAGCAGCTTTATCGTCTCGAACACTGAAGCTTTCTTT	CASSFIVSNTEAFF
TRBJ2-3	-	TRBD2	TRBV19	TGTGCCAGTAGTATCCCTTTGTCTAGCGGAACAGATACGCAGTATTTT	CASSIPLSSGTDTQYF
TRBJ2-1	-	TRBD2	TRBV11-2	TGTGCCAGCAGCCTCGAGGCGCTAGCGGGGCGACGTGAGCAGTTCTTC	CASSLEALAGRREQFF
TRBJ2-1	-	TRBD2	TRBV5-1	TGCGCCAGCAGCTTCGCACTAGCGGGTCTCAATGAGCAGTTCTTC	CASSFALAGLNEQFF
TRBJ2-7	-	TRBD2	TRBV7-9	TGTGCCAGCAGCATCGGGACTAGCGGGCTAGAGCAGTACTTC	CASSIGTSGLEQYF
TRBJ2-1	-	-	TRBV23-1	TGCGCCAGCAGTCTTATGCGGGTGGGGTTCTTC	CASSLMRVGFF
TRBJ2-7	-	-	TRBV7-8	TGTGCCAGCAGATGGAGGGAGGACTACGAGCAGTACTTC	CASRWREDYEQYF
TRBJ2-1	-	TRBD2	TRBV7-9	TGTGCCAGCAGCTTAGCGAAGGGAACTAGCGGGAGATTAGAGTTCTTC	CASSLAKGTSGRLEFF
TRBJ1-4	-	-	TRBV7-2	TGTGCCAGCAGCAATCGAGGGAGTGAAAAACTGTTTTTT	CASSNRGSEKLFF
TRBJ1-1	-	-	TRBV7-9	TGTGCCAGCCAGGACAGCCAGAACACTGAAGCTTTCTTT	CASQDSQNTEAFF
TRBJ2-3	-	-	TRBV19	TGTGCCAGTAGTATGGGAGGTATCACAGATACGCAGTATTTT	CASSMGGITDTQYF
TRBJ2-2	-	TRBD2	TRBV9	TGTGCCAGCAGCTCGCAACTAGCGGGAGGGCCTGCCGGGGAGCTGTTTTTT	CASSSQLAGGPAGELFF
TRBJ1-1	-	-	TRBV18	TGTGCCAGCTCACCATTTCCGCTACTTGGCACTGAAGCTTTCTTT	CASSPFPLLGTEAFF